This T cell receptor (beta chain) stems from a study of blood T cell repertoires in COVID-19. About the study: The United States, Italy and Spain provided the acute and convalescent COVID-19 samples.

Method: immunoSEQ multiplex PCR; TCRdb's copy keeps in-frame clones and lacks some. The repertoire holds approximately 230,000 clones, with 75% to 90% as singletons. This CDR3 has 13 amino acids. V gave up 3 bases and J gave up 0 bases, with 5 bases separating them. Germline-derived CDR1 and CDR2 are MNHEY and SMNVEV (reference sequence). Assignments of participants to cohorts depended upon their own reported clinical history. The chain is built from TRBV27 and TRBJ1-2; a possible D gene is TRBD1 (5 bases). The sequence was obtained from a woman in her twenties or thirties with acute COVID-19. Sequencing input: PBMCs or T cells enriched from blood (not recorded which). CDR3 sequence reads: CASSLGPNYGYTF. The DNA of the CDR3 is TGTGCCAGCAGTTTGGGGCCTAACTATGGCTACACCTTC.